The present entry profiles one T cell receptor beta chain with its context. This entry is derived from a study of control samples from healthy donors and cancer patients. Repertoires were generated with immunoSEQ multiplex PCR, while TCRdb's copy carries only in-frame clones and drops some. The sample holds 150,000 or so clones, about nine tenths seen once. Material: blood. The receptor was derived from a woman aged 45 to 65 in good health.

CDR3 sequence reads: CASSIDGVDEQYF. The CDR3 DNA is TGTGCCAGTAGTATAGATGGGGTAGACGAGCAGTACTTC. The rearrangement joins TRBV19 to TRBJ2-7; D uncertain. Germline V CDR1 and CDR2: LNHDA, SQIVND (reference sequence). This CDR3 has 13 residues. V was shortened by 0 bases and J by 5 bases, with 8 bases between the two germline ends. The variable domain in full, completed from reference TRBV19 and TRBJ2-7, reads DGGITQSPKYLFRKEGQNVTLSCEQNLNHDAMYWYRQDPGQGLRLIYYSQIVNDFQKGDIAEGYSVSREKKESFPLTVTSAQKNPTAFYLCASSIDGVDEQYFGPGTRLTVT.